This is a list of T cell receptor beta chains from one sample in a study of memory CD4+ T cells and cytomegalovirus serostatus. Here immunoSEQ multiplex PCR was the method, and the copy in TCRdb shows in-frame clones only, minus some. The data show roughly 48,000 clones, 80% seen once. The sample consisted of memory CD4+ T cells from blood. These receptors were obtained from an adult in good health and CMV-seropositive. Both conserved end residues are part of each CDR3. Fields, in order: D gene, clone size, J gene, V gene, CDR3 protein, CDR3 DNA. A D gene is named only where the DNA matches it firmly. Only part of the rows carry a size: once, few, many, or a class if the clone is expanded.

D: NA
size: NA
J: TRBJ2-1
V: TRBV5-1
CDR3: CASSWEPDGGNEQFF
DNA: TGCGCCAGCAGCTGGGAACCAGACGGAGGCAATGAGCAGTTCTTC

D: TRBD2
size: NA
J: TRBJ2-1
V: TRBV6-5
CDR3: CASTPPSGGTKFF
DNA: TGTGCCAGCACACCACCTAGCGGGGGGACCAAGTTCTTC

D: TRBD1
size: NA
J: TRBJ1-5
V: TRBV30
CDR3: CAWSPRGSNQPQHF
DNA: TGTGCCTGGAGCCCCAGGGGGAGCAATCAGCCCCAGCATTTT

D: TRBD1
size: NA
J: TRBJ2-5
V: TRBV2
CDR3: CASQRQGQETQYF
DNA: TGTGCCAGCCAAAGACAGGGCCAAGAGACCCAGTACTTC

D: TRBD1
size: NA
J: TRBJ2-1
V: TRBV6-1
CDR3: CASSERRQGLNEQFF
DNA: TGTGCCAGCAGTGAACGGAGACAGGGCCTTAATGAGCAGTTCTTC

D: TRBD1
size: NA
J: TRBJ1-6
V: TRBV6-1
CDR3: CASELGDSLRPLHF
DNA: TGTGCCAGCGAGTTGGGGGACAGCTTAAGACCCCTCCACTTT

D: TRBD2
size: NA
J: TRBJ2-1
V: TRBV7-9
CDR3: CASSFPPKREAPHEQFF
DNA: TGTGCCAGCAGCTTCCCCCCCAAGCGGGAGGCCCCCCATGAGCAGTTCTTC

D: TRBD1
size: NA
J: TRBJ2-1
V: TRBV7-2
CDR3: CASSLEGTGVDEQFF
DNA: TGTGCCAGCAGCTTGGAGGGGACAGGGGTGGATGAGCAGTTCTTC

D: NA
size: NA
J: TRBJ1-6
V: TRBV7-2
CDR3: CASSPRKGSPLHF
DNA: TGTGCCAGCAGCCCTCGAAAGGGTTCACCCCTCCACTTT

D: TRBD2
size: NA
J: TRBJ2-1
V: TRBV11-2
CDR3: CASSSDRGRIYNEQFF
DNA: TGTGCCAGCAGCTCCGATCGCGGGAGAATCTACAATGAGCAGTTCTTC

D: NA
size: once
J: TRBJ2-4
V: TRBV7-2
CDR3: CASSLGGHYIQYF
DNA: TGTGCCAGCAGCTTAGGGGGACACTACATTCAGTACTTC

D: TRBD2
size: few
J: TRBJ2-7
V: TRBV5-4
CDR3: CASSSKTSDPYEQYF
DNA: TGTGCCAGCAGCTCCAAGACTAGCGACCCCTACGAGCAGTACTTC

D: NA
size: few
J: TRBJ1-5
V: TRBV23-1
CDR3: CATPSREPQHF
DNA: TGCGCCACCCCAAGTCGGGAGCCCCAGCATTTT

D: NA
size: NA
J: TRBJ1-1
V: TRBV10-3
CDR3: CAISEQGGTEAFF
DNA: TGTGCCATCAGTGAGCAAGGGGGCACTGAAGCTTTCTTT

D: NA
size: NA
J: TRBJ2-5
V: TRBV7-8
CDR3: CASSLVQETQYF
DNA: TGTGCCAGCAGCCTGGTCCAAGAGACCCAGTACTTC

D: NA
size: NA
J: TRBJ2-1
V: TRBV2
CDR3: CASSETRLQYNEQFF
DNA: TGTGCCAGCAGTGAGACAAGACTCCAATACAATGAGCAGTTCTTC

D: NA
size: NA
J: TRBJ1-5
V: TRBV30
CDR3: CAWRGGGNQPQHF
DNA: TGTGCCTGGAGAGGAGGGGGCAATCAGCCCCAGCATTTT

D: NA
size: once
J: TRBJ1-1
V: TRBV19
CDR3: CASSTSAWDTEAFF
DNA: TGTGCCAGTAGTACCTCCGCTTGGGACACTGAAGCTTTCTTT

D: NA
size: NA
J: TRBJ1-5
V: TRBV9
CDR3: CASSVGDGLGPQHF
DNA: TGTGCCAGCAGCGTAGGGGACGGCCTCGGGCCCCAGCATTTT

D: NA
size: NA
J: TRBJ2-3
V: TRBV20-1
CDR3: CSAMWDTQYF
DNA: TGCAGTGCTATGTGGGATACGCAGTATTTT

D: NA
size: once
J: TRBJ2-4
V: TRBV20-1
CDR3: CSASRSGIQYF
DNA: TGCAGTGCCTCTCGATCGGGGATTCAGTACTTC

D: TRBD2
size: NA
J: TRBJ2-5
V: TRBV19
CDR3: CASSIALAGAGQETQYF
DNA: TGTGCCAGTAGTATAGCACTAGCGGGAGCAGGGCAAGAGACCCAGTACTTC

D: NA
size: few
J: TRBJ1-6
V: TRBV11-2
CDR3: CASSLVGSRSPLHF
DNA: TGTGCCAGCAGCTTAGTCGGATCGCGTTCACCCCTCCACTTT

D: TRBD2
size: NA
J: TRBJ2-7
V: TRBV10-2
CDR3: CASSGTSSYEQYF
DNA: TGCGCCAGCAGCGGGACTAGCTCCTACGAGCAGTACTTC

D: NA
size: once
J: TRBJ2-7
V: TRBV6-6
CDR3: CASSYSTGYEQYF
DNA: TGTGCCAGCAGTTACTCGACCGGATACGAGCAGTACTTC

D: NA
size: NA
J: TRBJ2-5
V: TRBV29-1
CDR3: CSVPVGVGTTQYF
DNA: TGCAGCGTCCCCGTCGGTGTTGGAACGACCCAGTACTTC

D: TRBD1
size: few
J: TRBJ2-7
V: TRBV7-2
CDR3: CASSLTGTGGYEQYF
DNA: TGTGCCAGCAGCTTAACGGGGACAGGGGGCTACGAGCAGTACTTC

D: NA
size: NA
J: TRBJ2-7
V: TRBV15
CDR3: CATSNGGARDEQYF
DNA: TGTGCCACCAGCAATGGGGGCGCAAGGGACGAGCAGTACTTC

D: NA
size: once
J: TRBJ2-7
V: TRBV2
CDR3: CASHWGGSYEQYF
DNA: TGTGCCAGCCATTGGGGCGGCTCCTACGAGCAGTACTTC

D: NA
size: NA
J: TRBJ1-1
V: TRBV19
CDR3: CASSMDHSTGLLTEAFF
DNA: TGTGCCAGTAGTATGGACCACTCCACAGGGCTTCTCACTGAAGCTTTCTTT

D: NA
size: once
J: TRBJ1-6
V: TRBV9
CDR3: CASSVERDSSPLHF
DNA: TGTGCCAGCAGCGTAGAAAGGGACTCTTCACCCCTCCACTTT

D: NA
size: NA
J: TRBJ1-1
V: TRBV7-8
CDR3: CASSLVGRGGQNTEAFF
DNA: TGTGCCAGCAGCTTAGTTGGCCGTGGGGGCCAGAACACTGAAGCTTTCTTT

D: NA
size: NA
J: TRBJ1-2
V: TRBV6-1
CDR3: CASTSSLYGYTF
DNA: TGTGCCAGCACTAGCTCGCTCTATGGCTACACCTTC

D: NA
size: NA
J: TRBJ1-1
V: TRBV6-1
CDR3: CASSSEGFLNTEAFF
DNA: TGTGCCAGCAGTTCAGAGGGATTCCTGAACACTGAAGCTTTCTTT

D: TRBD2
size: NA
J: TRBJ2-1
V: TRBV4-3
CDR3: CASSQDWLAGAIGNEQFF
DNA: TGCGCCAGCAGCCAAGATTGGCTAGCGGGGGCAATTGGCAATGAGCAGTTCTTC

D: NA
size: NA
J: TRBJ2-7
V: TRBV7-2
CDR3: CASSPPGAYEQYF
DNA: TGTGCCAGCAGCCCACCCGGGGCCTACGAGCAGTACTTC

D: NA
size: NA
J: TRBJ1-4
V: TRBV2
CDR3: CASGLPTNEKLFF
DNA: TGTGCCAGCGGGCTGCCAACTAATGAAAAACTGTTTTTT

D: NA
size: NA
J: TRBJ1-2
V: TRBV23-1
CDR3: CARGTGYGYTF
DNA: TGCGCCAGGGGGACGGGCTATGGCTACACCTTC